The rows below give T cell receptor beta chains drawn from one sample of a study of metastatic and nonmetastatic thyroid tumors. MiXCR reprocessed the PCR reads for TCRdb. The repertoire holds approximately 82,000 clones, with approximately 13% as singletons. Source material: tumor tissue. These receptors came from a female donor with papillary thyroid cancer or a benign thyroid nodule (not recorded which). Some clones in this sample may be carry-over from other donors' samples. Each CDR3 is given with its conserved first and last residue. A D gene is named only where the DNA matches it firmly. A clone size is listed for some rows: how often the clone was seen (once, few, many), or a class if it is expanded.

V,size,D,J,DNA,CDR3
TRBV11-1,.,.,TRBJ1-1,TGTGCCAGCACCCGGCACCGAACCATTATGAACACTGAAGCTTTCTTT,CASTRHRTIMNTEAFF
TRBV5-1,.,TRBD2,TRBJ2-1,TGCGCCAGCAGCTTCACTAGCGGGAGCAGCCATGAGCAGTTCTTC,CASSFTSGSSHEQFF
TRBV6-1,many,TRBD2,TRBJ2-5,TGTGCCAGCAGTGAAGCCCGGTTGGGGGGGAGGGCTCGCTTTGGGACCCAGTACTTC,CASSEARLGGRARFGTQYF
TRBV6-1,many,TRBD1,TRBJ1-2,TGTGCCAGCCACAGGGGGCAGGGTGGCTACACCTTC,CASHRGQGGYTF
TRBV9,many,TRBD2,TRBJ2-1,TGTGCCAGCAGCGGGGGGACTAGCGGCTCCTACAATGAGCAGTTCTTC,CASSGGTSGSYNEQFF
TRBV10-3,many,.,TRBJ1-1,TGTGCCGCCGCATCGAACACTGAAGCTTTCTTT,CAAASNTEAFF
TRBV4-2,.,.,TRBJ2-5,TGTGCCAGCAGCCAAGAGATGGACCTACGAGGGGAGACCCAGTACTTC,CASSQEMDLRGETQYF
TRBV6-5,.,.,TRBJ2-1,TGCACCAGCAGGACCCCGAGCGGACACTCCTACAATGAGCAGTTCTTC,CTSRTPSGHSYNEQFF
TRBV7-9,many,TRBD2,TRBJ2-7,TGTGCCAGCAGCTTATATAGCGGGAGCTACGAGCAGTACTTC,CASSLYSGSYEQYF
TRBV2,many,TRBD2,TRBJ2-1,TGTGCCAGCAGTGAAGCTACTAGCGGGAGGGATGAGCAGTTCTTC,CASSEATSGRDEQFF
TRBV2,.,.,TRBJ2-7,TGTGCCAGCAGTGACTTGGGTGGTGGGGGGACCTACGAGCAGTACTTC,CASSDLGGGGTYEQYF
TRBV7-9,many,TRBD2,TRBJ2-7,TGTGCCAGCAGCTTAAAGCGGGAGGGCGAGCAGTACTTC,CASSLKREGEQYF
TRBV7-9,many,.,TRBJ1-1,TGTGCCAGCAGCTCACCTCTATCGAACACTGAAGCTTTCTTT,CASSSPLSNTEAFF
TRBV20-1,many,TRBD2,TRBJ2-7,TGCAGTGCTTCAGATAGCGGGAGGAGGATCTACGAGCAGTACTTC,CSASDSGRRIYEQYF
TRBV10-3,many,.,TRBJ2-2,TGTGCCATCAGTCCGGAAACGAACACCGGGGAGCTGTTTTTT,CAISPETNTGELFF
TRBV20-1,many,TRBD2,TRBJ2-1,TGCAGTGCTCCCCGACTAGCGGGATCCTACAATGAGCAGTTCTTC,CSAPRLAGSYNEQFF
TRBV4-1,many,.,TRBJ2-2,TGCGCCAGCAGCCAACCCGGCCGGACCAGTGCCGGGGAGCTGTTTTTT,CASSQPGRTSAGELFF
TRBV20-1,many,TRBD2,TRBJ2-1,TGCAGTGCCCTCCCCACGGCGGGAGGTACCTACAATGAGCAGTTCTTC,CSALPTAGGTYNEQFF
TRBV5-1,many,.,TRBJ2-3,TGCGCCAGCAGCCCCGCAGGGACAACAGATACGCAGTATTTT,CASSPAGTTDTQYF
TRBV5-1,many,.,TRBJ1-1,TGCGCCAGCAGCTTTGGGGGAACAGGCATGAACACTGAAGCTTTCTTT,CASSFGGTGMNTEAFF
TRBV9,.,TRBD1,TRBJ1-1,TGTGCCAGCAGCGTAGCATATCAGGGGGCCGATAATTTCTTT,CASSVAYQGADNFF
TRBV9,.,TRBD1,TRBJ1-1,TGTGCCAGCAGCACCCACGTGACAGGGGGAACTGAAGCTTTCTTT,CASSTHVTGGTEAFF
TRBV28,many,.,TRBJ2-7,TGTGCCAGCAGGCCAGCCGGGGTAAACTACGAGCAGTACTTC,CASRPAGVNYEQYF
TRBV19,many,TRBD1,TRBJ2-3,TGTGCCAGTAACAGGGGTGGGAGCACAGATACGCAGTATTTT,CASNRGGSTDTQYF
TRBV20-1,many,.,TRBJ2-7,TGCAGTGCTAGTCAAGGGGTCGACGAGCAGTACTTC,CSASQGVDEQYF
TRBV19,many,.,TRBJ1-4,TGTGCCAGTAGTATTAGTGAAAAACTGTTTTTT,CASSISEKLFF
TRBV28,many,.,TRBJ1-5,TGTGCCAGCAGACAGTACAGCAACCAGCCCCAGCATTTT,CASRQYSNQPQHF
TRBV7-6,many,.,TRBJ1-1,TGTGCCAGCAGCTTAGCGCAGGGACAGAACACTGAAGCTTTCTTT,CASSLAQGQNTEAFF
TRBV12-3/TRBV12-4,many,.,TRBJ2-1,TGTGCCAGCAGTTCCGGGCCCGATAGCTCCTACAATGAGCAGTTCTTC,CASSSGPDSSYNEQFF
TRBV3-1,few,TRBD2,TRBJ2-4,TGTGCCAGCAGCCCCGGACTAGCGGGAGGGAAAAACATTCAGTACTTC,CASSPGLAGGKNIQYF
TRBV12-3/TRBV12-4,many,.,TRBJ1-1,TGTGCCAGCAGTAGGACAGATGAAGCTTTCTTT,CASSRTDEAFF
TRBV2,many,.,TRBJ2-7,TGTGCCAGCAAGAAAACCGGTAGGGACTGGGAGTACTTC,CASKKTGRDWEYF
TRBV20-1,many,TRBD2,TRBJ2-1,TGCAGTGCTAGAGATGGAAGAGTGCTAGCGGGAGTCTACAATGAGCAGTTCTTC,CSARDGRVLAGVYNEQFF
TRBV20-1,many,.,TRBJ2-3,TGCAGTGCTAGAGTCGCGTATAGCACAGATACGCAGTATTTT,CSARVAYSTDTQYF